Each of the 15 T cell receptor beta chains below was sequenced from the same sample in a study of cytomegalovirus exposure and HLA in healthy donors. PCR involved 60 Vbeta and 13 Jbeta primers. Produced via immunoSEQ multiplex PCR; TCRdb's table is partial and in-frame only. In all, the sample yields 70,000 or so clones. Sequencing was done on a sample of PBMCs. All receptors derive from a female donor in good health and CMV-seropositive.

The chain has TRBV30 and TRBJ2-7, with D possibly matching TRBD1 (5 bases). V was clipped by 2 bases and J by 5 bases, with 13 bases between them. From germline, CDR1 is GTSNPN and CDR2 SVGIG (reference sequence). This CDR3 comprises 13 residues. The CDR3 region is CAWSHNRIHEQYF. The CDR3, as DNA: TGTGCCTGGAGTCATAACAGGATCCACGAGCAGTACTTC.

This rearrangement joins TRBV19 to TRBJ2-1; D uncertain. Germline V lookup: CDR1 LNHDA, CDR2 SQIVND (reference sequence). V was clipped by 3 bases and J by 0 bases, with 6 bases between them. The CDR3 contains 14 residues. CDR3 residues: CASSIVSSYNEQFF. The CDR3, as DNA: TGTGCCAGTAGTATTGTCAGCTCCTACAATGAGCAGTTCTTC.

V and J are TRBV5-1 and TRBJ2-5; TRBD1 aligns across 12 bases. The CDR3 consists of 16 residues. Per the germline V gene, CDR1 is SGHRS and CDR2 is YFSETQ. V was clipped by 5 bases and J by 6 bases; unmatched bases: 11. Here the CDR3 DNA reads TGCGCCAGCAGTCCCTCTGGGACAGGGGGCTCGAAGACCCAGTACTTC. Translation: CASSPSGTGGSKTQYF.

CDR3 residues: CASRYRSGYEGDYGYTF. The CDR3 nucleotides are TGTGCCAGCAGGTATAGATCCGGGTATGAGGGCGATTATGGCTACACCTTC. V usage is TRBV27 and J usage is TRBJ1-2; D is unclear. V dropped 6 bases and J dropped 5 bases, with 25 bases sitting between them. This CDR3 has 17 residues. Germline values: CDR1 MNHEY, CDR2 SMNVEV (reference sequence).

The chain recombines TRBV10-3 with TRBJ1-5; 7 bases agree with TRBD1. Germline lookup yields CDR1 ENHRY and CDR2 SYGVKD. J lost 3 bases, V lost 9 bases, and 14 bases had no gene match. CDR3 length: 16 amino acids. The CDR3 bases are TGTGCCATTGCCCGGCAGGGGGGCCTTAACAATCAGCCCCAGCATTTT. Protein: CAIARQGGLNNQPQHF.

The chain has TRBV28 and TRBJ1-2; D is uncertain. CDR3 length equals 12 residues. Trimming cost V 8 bases and J 5 bases, with 12 bases left between them. The V gene's germline CDR1 is MDHEN and CDR2 SYDVKM. The DNA of the CDR3 is TGTGCCAGCGGGAGGGATACGTATGGCTACACCTTC. Its protein is CASGRDTYGYTF.

V usage is TRBV7-9 and J usage is TRBJ1-1, with TRBD1 identical over 9 bases. The germline V gene encodes CDR1 SEHNR and CDR2 FQNEAQ (reference sequence). V lost 5 bases and J lost 3; bases outside the gene matches: 19. The CDR3 loop spans 19 amino acids. The CDR3 DNA sequence: TGTGCCAGCAGCCCCCCTTTCGGGACAGGGAGTTGGATGGACACTGAAGCTTTCTTT. It codes for CASSPPFGTGSWMDTEAFF.

The chain employs TRBV6-6 and TRBJ2-7; 8 nucleotides align to TRBD1. The CDR3 extends over 16 amino acids. The V gene's germline CDR1 is MNHNY and CDR2 SVGAGI (reference sequence). V trimming: 2 bases; J trimming: 7 bases; junction bases outside the gene matches: 13. The CDR3 DNA reads as TGTGCCAGCAGTTACGGCGGGACAGGATCTCGTGGGGAGCAGTACTTC. Protein product: CASSYGGTGSRGEQYF.

The gene calls are TRBV4-3 and TRBJ2-1; 12 bases fit TRBD2. With 0 bases clipped from V and 6 bases from J, the junction kept 9 bases outside the gene matches. CDR1 and CDR2 from the germline V gene are LGHNA and YSLEER. The CDR3 totals 18 residues. The CDR3 sequence: CASSQELPTSGSTNEQFF. As DNA, the CDR3 is TGCGCCAGCAGCCAAGAACTCCCGACTAGCGGGAGTACCAATGAGCAGTTCTTC.

The rearrangement uses TRBV30 and TRBJ1-1, with D perhaps matching TRBD1 (5 bases). CDR1 is GTSNPN and CDR2 is SVGIG in the germline V gene (reference sequence). This CDR3 comprises 12 residues. Trimming removed 3 bases from V and 11 bases from J, with 16 bases in between. CDR3 amino acids: CAWRVVGGTAFF. DNA for the CDR3: TGTGCCTGGAGGGTCGTCGGGGGAACGGCTTTCTTT.

The chain employs TRBV2 and TRBJ2-7; 9 bases agree with TRBD2. This CDR3 spans 14 amino acids. The V segment lost 8 bases and the J segment 2 bases; nucleotides outside the gene matches: 7. The germline gives CDR1 SNHLY, CDR2 FYNNEI. CDR3 residues: CASGASGETYEQYF. The CDR3 DNA follows: TGTGCCAGCGGCGCTAGCGGGGAAACCTACGAGCAGTACTTC.

The V and J genes are TRBV10-1 and TRBJ1-5, with D unclear. Germline assignment: CDR1 WNHNN and CDR2 SYGVQD (reference sequence). The CDR3 spans 13 residues. V was trimmed by 11 bases and J by 0 bases, leaving 11 bases between them. CDR3 sequence reads: CASSADSNQPQHF. The CDR3 nucleotides read TGCGCCTCCTCGGCGGATAGCAATCAGCCCCAGCATTTT.

The V call is TRBV6-1, the J call TRBJ1-5; D might be TRBD1 (6 bases). Germline loops: CDR1 MNHNS, CDR2 SASEGT. Trimming cost V 8 bases and J 2 bases, with 16 bases left between them. The CDR3 sequence is 15 residues long. The CDR3 sequence: CASDPQGGGNQPQHF. The CDR3 coding sequence is TGTGCCAGCGATCCCCAAGGGGGTGGCAATCAGCCCCAGCATTTT.

This rearrangement joins TRBV19 to TRBJ2-5; 7 nucleotides agree with TRBD2. Unmatched junction bases numbered 7, after V lost 4 bases and J lost 5 bases. The CDR3 has 14 amino acids. Germline loops: CDR1 LNHDA, CDR2 SQIVND (reference sequence). Written as DNA, the CDR3 is TGTGCCAGTAGTAATTCGGGGGGAGCGGAGACCCAGTACTTC. Protein: CASSNSGGAETQYF. Supplemented by reference TRBV19 and TRBJ2-5, the full variable domain reads DGGITQSPKYLFRKEGQNVTLSCEQNLNHDAMYWYRQDPGQGLRLIYYSQIVNDFQKGDIAEGYSVSREKKESFPLTVTSAQKNPTAFYLCASSNSGGAETQYFGPGTRLLVL.

CDR3 DNA: TGTGCCAGTAGCCCTAAGACAGGGAAATCAGGCAATCAGCCCCAGCATTTT. Amino acids: CASSPKTGKSGNQPQHF. V usage is TRBV19 and J usage is TRBJ1-5; 7 bases fit TRBD1. This CDR3 contains 17 residues. Germline loops: CDR1 LNHDA, CDR2 SQIVND (reference sequence). The V segment lost 6 bases and the J segment 2 bases; nucleotides outside the gene matches: 13.